Listed below are T cell receptor beta chains from one sample, sequenced in a study of response to subunit inactivated influenza vaccine. TCRdb re-called the RT-PCR reads with MiXCR, one entry per CDR3 protein. The sample carries under 200,000 distinct CDR3 sequences, 9.5% to 15% recorded once. This sample also belongs to another study, concerning T cells expressing NK-cell markers.

Material: CD8+ T cells sorted from PBMCs, obtained approximately 13 days after vaccination. The source of these receptors is a man aged 45-65 years who received an inactivated influenza vaccine. The CDR3 runs from the conserved cysteine through the conserved F or W. The D gene is left open where the match is weak. The size of a clone is reported for some rows only, either as once, few or many, or as a class for expanded clones.

j_gene: TRBJ1-1
abundance: few
v_gene: TRBV9
d_gene: TRBD1
CDR3aa: CASSADQGDGTEAFF
CDR3nt: TGTGCCAGCAGCGCGGACCAGGGGGATGGCACTGAAGCTTTCTTT

j_gene: TRBJ2-2
abundance: -
v_gene: TRBV28
d_gene: TRBD2
CDR3aa: CASNRLAGEESGELFF
CDR3nt: TGTGCCAGCAACCGTCTAGCGGGAGAAGAGAGCGGGGAGCTGTTTTTT

j_gene: TRBJ1-2
abundance: -
v_gene: TRBV3-1
d_gene: TRBD1
CDR3aa: CASSQEQGGVVYGYTF
CDR3nt: TGTGCCAGCAGCCAGGAACAGGGGGGAGTTGTCTATGGCTACACCTTC

j_gene: TRBJ1-1
abundance: many
v_gene: TRBV12-3/TRBV12-4
d_gene: -
CDR3aa: CASSYSNTEAFF
CDR3nt: TGTGCCAGCAGTTACAGTAACACTGAAGCTTTCTTT

j_gene: TRBJ2-3
abundance: many
v_gene: TRBV28
d_gene: -
CDR3aa: CASSTYRDSAGPDTQYF
CDR3nt: TGTGCCAGCAGTACATACCGGGACTCGGCGGGCCCAGATACGCAGTATTTT

j_gene: TRBJ1-1
abundance: -
v_gene: TRBV12-3/TRBV12-4
d_gene: -
CDR3aa: CASSFVRENTEAFF
CDR3nt: TGTGCCAGCAGTTTTGTCCGGGAGAACACTGAAGCTTTCTTT

j_gene: TRBJ2-1
abundance: -
v_gene: TRBV20-1
d_gene: -
CDR3aa: CSAPPPAVISYNEQFF
CDR3nt: TGCAGTGCTCCCCCCCCGGCGGTTATCTCCTACAATGAGCAGTTCTTC

j_gene: TRBJ1-3
abundance: few
v_gene: TRBV11-2
d_gene: -
CDR3aa: CASSLVRTNTIYF
CDR3nt: TGTGCCAGCAGCTTAGTTCGGACCAACACCATATATTTT

j_gene: TRBJ1-2
abundance: -
v_gene: TRBV7-9
d_gene: -
CDR3aa: CASSLGPTLYGYTF
CDR3nt: TGTGCCAGCAGCTTAGGTCCCACACTCTATGGCTACACCTTC

j_gene: TRBJ1-1
abundance: -
v_gene: TRBV11-2
d_gene: -
CDR3aa: CASSSRDPDAFF
CDR3nt: TGTGCCAGCAGCTCCCGGGACCCTGATGCTTTCTTT

j_gene: TRBJ2-7
abundance: -
v_gene: TRBV12-3/TRBV12-4
d_gene: -
CDR3aa: CASSFGGPTYEQYF
CDR3nt: TGTGCCAGCAGTTTCGGTGGTCCCACCTACGAGCAGTACTTC

j_gene: TRBJ2-7
abundance: few
v_gene: TRBV28
d_gene: TRBD2
CDR3aa: CASSFHSSGGAYEQYF
CDR3nt: TGTGCCAGCAGTTTCCACAGTAGCGGGGGAGCCTACGAGCAGTACTTC

j_gene: TRBJ2-1
abundance: many
v_gene: TRBV4-2
d_gene: -
CDR3aa: CASSHRDIFAHEQFF
CDR3nt: TGTGCCAGCAGCCATCGGGACATTTTCGCACATGAGCAGTTCTTC

j_gene: TRBJ1-2
abundance: -
v_gene: TRBV6-5
d_gene: TRBD1
CDR3aa: CASSFNGQGINYGYTF
CDR3nt: TGTGCCAGCAGTTTCAACGGACAGGGAATTAACTATGGCTACACCTTC

j_gene: TRBJ2-5
abundance: few
v_gene: TRBV5-6
d_gene: -
CDR3aa: CASSLGALEGETQYF
CDR3nt: TGTGCCAGCAGCTTGGGGGCACTGGAGGGAGAGACCCAGTACTTC

j_gene: TRBJ2-2
abundance: few
v_gene: TRBV2
d_gene: -
CDR3aa: CASSEAYANTGELFF
CDR3nt: TGTGCCAGCAGTGAAGCGTACGCGAACACCGGGGAGCTGTTTTTT

j_gene: TRBJ2-7
abundance: few
v_gene: TRBV12-3/TRBV12-4
d_gene: TRBD1
CDR3aa: CASSERDSYEQYF
CDR3nt: TGTGCCAGCAGTGAAAGGGACAGCTACGAGCAGTACTTC

j_gene: TRBJ1-5
abundance: few
v_gene: TRBV7-8
d_gene: -
CDR3aa: CASSFLMNIDQPQHF
CDR3nt: TGTGCCAGCAGCTTCCTGATGAACATCGATCAGCCCCAGCATTTT

j_gene: TRBJ2-7
abundance: many
v_gene: TRBV5-1
d_gene: -
CDR3aa: CASSLYREGLPDEQYF
CDR3nt: TGCGCCAGCAGTTTGTACAGGGAGGGACTACCCGACGAGCAGTACTTC

j_gene: TRBJ2-2
abundance: many
v_gene: TRBV11-2
d_gene: TRBD1
CDR3aa: CASRYRGHTGELFF
CDR3nt: TGTGCCAGCAGATACAGGGGGCACACCGGGGAGCTGTTTTTT

j_gene: TRBJ2-7
abundance: -
v_gene: TRBV6-2/TRBV6-3
d_gene: -
CDR3aa: CASSYRETNEQYF
CDR3nt: TGTGCCAGCAGTTATCGGGAAACGAACGAGCAGTACTTC

j_gene: TRBJ2-5
abundance: many
v_gene: TRBV25-1
d_gene: -
CDR3aa: CASSELGGIQETQYF
CDR3nt: TGTGCCAGCAGTGAACTAGGGGGGATTCAGGAGACCCAGTACTTC

j_gene: TRBJ2-7
abundance: -
v_gene: TRBV7-9
d_gene: TRBD2
CDR3aa: CASSFGTSGRYEQYF
CDR3nt: TGTGCCAGCAGCTTCGGGACTAGCGGGAGGTACGAGCAGTACTTC

j_gene: TRBJ2-7
abundance: few
v_gene: TRBV3-1
d_gene: TRBD1
CDR3aa: CASSQIQGAAYEQYF
CDR3nt: TGTGCCAGCAGCCAAATACAGGGGGCCGCCTACGAGCAGTACTTC

j_gene: TRBJ1-5
abundance: -
v_gene: TRBV2
d_gene: TRBD1
CDR3aa: CASSQTGISLSNQPQHF
CDR3nt: TGTGCCAGCAGTCAGACAGGGATAAGCTTAAGCAATCAGCCCCAGCATTTT

j_gene: TRBJ1-2
abundance: many
v_gene: TRBV5-5
d_gene: -
CDR3aa: CASSLFEANYGYTF
CDR3nt: TGTGCCAGCAGCTTGTTTGAGGCTAACTATGGCTACACCTTC

j_gene: TRBJ2-7
abundance: many
v_gene: TRBV10-1
d_gene: -
CDR3aa: CASSPTGVSSSYEQYF
CDR3nt: TGCGCCAGCAGTCCTACCGGGGTCTCGAGCTCCTACGAGCAGTACTTC

j_gene: TRBJ2-1
abundance: -
v_gene: TRBV11-2
d_gene: TRBD1
CDR3aa: CASSLVGQGRYNEQFF
CDR3nt: TGTGCCAGCAGCTTGGTGGGACAGGGGCGTTACAATGAGCAGTTCTTC

j_gene: TRBJ2-3
abundance: -
v_gene: TRBV3-1
d_gene: -
CDR3aa: CASSQVVTGTQYF
CDR3nt: TGTGCCAGCAGCCAAGTCGTAACAGGTACGCAGTATTTT

j_gene: TRBJ2-5
abundance: -
v_gene: TRBV12-3/TRBV12-4
d_gene: TRBD2
CDR3aa: CASRLAGGPETQYF
CDR3nt: TGTGCCAGCAGGCTAGCGGGGGGGCCTGAGACCCAGTACTTC

j_gene: TRBJ1-5
abundance: many
v_gene: TRBV20-1
d_gene: -
CDR3aa: CSARDYSHSNQPQHF
CDR3nt: TGCAGTGCTAGAGATTACAGTCATAGCAATCAGCCCCAGCATTTT

j_gene: TRBJ2-1
abundance: few
v_gene: TRBV29-1
d_gene: TRBD1
CDR3aa: CSVEGRDREAPSGNEQFF
CDR3nt: TGCAGCGTTGAAGGAAGGGACAGGGAAGCACCATCGGGCAATGAGCAGTTCTTC

j_gene: TRBJ2-5
abundance: -
v_gene: TRBV7-8
d_gene: -
CDR3aa: CASSPRLAGASETQYF
CDR3nt: TGTGCCAGCAGCCCACGCCTCGCGGGGGCGTCAGAGACCCAGTACTTC

j_gene: TRBJ2-1
abundance: -
v_gene: TRBV4-3
d_gene: TRBD2
CDR3aa: CASSLETGTRGWNEQFF
CDR3nt: TGCGCCAGCAGCCTCGAAACCGGGACTAGAGGATGGAATGAGCAGTTCTTC

j_gene: TRBJ2-7
abundance: -
v_gene: TRBV7-6
d_gene: TRBD2
CDR3aa: CASSLAPSGGSTSYEQYF
CDR3nt: TGTGCCAGCAGCTTAGCGCCTAGCGGGGGTTCAACTTCCTACGAGCAGTACTTC

j_gene: TRBJ1-2
abundance: -
v_gene: TRBV7-9
d_gene: -
CDR3aa: CASSLPDSPYGYTF
CDR3nt: TGTGCCAGCAGCTTACCCGACAGTCCCTATGGCTACACCTTC

j_gene: TRBJ1-4
abundance: -
v_gene: TRBV20-1
d_gene: -
CDR3aa: CCARDWVLGNEKLFF
CDR3nt: TGCTGTGCTAGAGATTGGGTTTTGGGTAATGAAAAACTGTTTTTT

j_gene: TRBJ2-5
abundance: many
v_gene: TRBV12-3/TRBV12-4
d_gene: TRBD2
CDR3aa: CASGRGAGETQYF
CDR3nt: TGTGCCAGTGGGCGGGGGGCCGGGGAGACCCAGTACTTC

j_gene: TRBJ2-3
abundance: few
v_gene: TRBV30
d_gene: TRBD2
CDR3aa: CAWSVVAGAPSADTQYF
CDR3nt: TGTGCCTGGAGTGTAGTAGCGGGGGCCCCATCCGCAGATACGCAGTATTTT

j_gene: TRBJ2-6
abundance: once
v_gene: TRBV19
d_gene: -
CDR3aa: CASRDHSSGAIVLTF
CDR3nt: TGTGCCAGCCGGGACCATAGCTCTGGGGCCATCGTCCTGACTTTC

j_gene: TRBJ2-1
abundance: -
v_gene: TRBV30
d_gene: -
CDR3aa: CAWRWGRATYNEQFF
CDR3nt: TGTGCCTGGAGGTGGGGCAGGGCCACTTACAATGAGCAGTTCTTC

j_gene: TRBJ2-3
abundance: few
v_gene: TRBV3-1
d_gene: -
CDR3aa: CASSLETVTDTQYF
CDR3nt: TGTGCCAGCAGCCTTGAGACAGTCACAGATACGCAGTATTTT

j_gene: TRBJ1-2
abundance: -
v_gene: TRBV29-1
d_gene: -
CDR3aa: CSVPSLYGYTF
CDR3nt: TGCAGCGTTCCCAGTCTCTATGGCTACACCTTC

j_gene: TRBJ2-2
abundance: -
v_gene: TRBV6-5
d_gene: -
CDR3aa: CASSYYTATTGELFF
CDR3nt: TGTGCCAGCAGTTACTATACGGCGACTACCGGGGAGCTGTTTTTT

j_gene: TRBJ2-7
abundance: few
v_gene: TRBV28
d_gene: TRBD1
CDR3aa: CASSGRARGPGTPYEQYF
CDR3nt: TGTGCCAGCAGCGGAAGGGCCAGGGGGCCAGGAACACCCTACGAGCAGTACTTC

j_gene: TRBJ1-2
abundance: -
v_gene: TRBV20-1
d_gene: -
CDR3aa: CSAQVLTYGYTF
CDR3nt: TGCAGTGCTCAAGTTTTGACCTATGGCTACACCTTC

j_gene: TRBJ2-2
abundance: many
v_gene: TRBV20-1
d_gene: -
CDR3aa: CSAGGGPGELFF
CDR3nt: TGCAGTGCGGGGGGGGGGCCCGGGGAGCTGTTTTTT

j_gene: TRBJ2-5
abundance: few
v_gene: TRBV27
d_gene: -
CDR3aa: CASSLTARQETQYF
CDR3nt: TGTGCCAGCAGTTTAACCGCTAGACAAGAGACCCAGTACTTC

j_gene: TRBJ2-7
abundance: -
v_gene: TRBV28
d_gene: -
CDR3aa: CASSYRKGADEQYF
CDR3nt: TGTGCCAGCAGTTATCGGAAAGGGGCGGACGAGCAGTACTTC

j_gene: TRBJ2-7
abundance: many
v_gene: TRBV29-1
d_gene: TRBD1
CDR3aa: CSVEVGQGVPYEQYF
CDR3nt: TGCAGCGTTGAAGTTGGGCAGGGGGTCCCCTACGAGCAGTACTTC

j_gene: TRBJ2-7
abundance: -
v_gene: TRBV7-8
d_gene: TRBD1
CDR3aa: CASSPRGQGSSYEQYF
CDR3nt: TGTGCCAGCAGCCCTCGGGGACAGGGCAGCTCCTACGAGCAGTACTTC

j_gene: TRBJ1-4
abundance: few
v_gene: TRBV4-1
d_gene: -
CDR3aa: CASSQSGPLNEKLFF
CDR3nt: TGCGCCAGCAGCCAGTCGGGACCGCTAAATGAAAAACTGTTTTTT

j_gene: TRBJ2-7
abundance: few
v_gene: TRBV12-5
d_gene: TRBD1
CDR3aa: CASGLDETGTGAFEQYF
CDR3nt: TGTGCTAGTGGTTTGGACGAAACCGGGACAGGGGCATTCGAGCAGTACTTC

j_gene: TRBJ2-2
abundance: -
v_gene: TRBV7-9
d_gene: -
CDR3aa: CASSSGQMNTGELFF
CDR3nt: TGTGCCAGCAGCTCCGGACAGATGAACACCGGGGAGCTGTTTTTT

j_gene: TRBJ2-1
abundance: -
v_gene: TRBV9
d_gene: -
CDR3aa: CASSGGPNKNEQFF
CDR3nt: TGTGCCAGCAGCGGCGGGCCTAATAAGAATGAGCAGTTCTTC

j_gene: TRBJ2-3
abundance: -
v_gene: TRBV24-1
d_gene: TRBD1
CDR3aa: CATSDLPGQDTDTQYF
CDR3nt: TGTGCCACCAGTGATTTGCCGGGACAGGACACAGATACGCAGTATTTT

j_gene: TRBJ2-5
abundance: once
v_gene: TRBV14
d_gene: -
CDR3aa: CASSASRARRETQYF
CDR3nt: TGTGCCAGCAGCGCCTCCCGGGCCCGGCGGGAGACCCAGTACTTC

j_gene: TRBJ2-3
abundance: -
v_gene: TRBV4-3
d_gene: TRBD2
CDR3aa: CASSHGTSGSRDTQYF
CDR3nt: TGCGCCAGCAGCCACGGGACTAGCGGGAGTAGAGATACGCAGTATTTT

j_gene: TRBJ1-2
abundance: -
v_gene: TRBV7-9
d_gene: TRBD1
CDR3aa: CASSGGQAYGYTF
CDR3nt: TGTGCCAGCAGCGGGGGACAGGCCTATGGCTACACCTTC

j_gene: TRBJ2-5
abundance: many
v_gene: TRBV28
d_gene: -
CDR3aa: CASTEQGGQETQYF
CDR3nt: TGTGCCAGCACCGAACAGGGAGGCCAAGAGACCCAGTACTTC